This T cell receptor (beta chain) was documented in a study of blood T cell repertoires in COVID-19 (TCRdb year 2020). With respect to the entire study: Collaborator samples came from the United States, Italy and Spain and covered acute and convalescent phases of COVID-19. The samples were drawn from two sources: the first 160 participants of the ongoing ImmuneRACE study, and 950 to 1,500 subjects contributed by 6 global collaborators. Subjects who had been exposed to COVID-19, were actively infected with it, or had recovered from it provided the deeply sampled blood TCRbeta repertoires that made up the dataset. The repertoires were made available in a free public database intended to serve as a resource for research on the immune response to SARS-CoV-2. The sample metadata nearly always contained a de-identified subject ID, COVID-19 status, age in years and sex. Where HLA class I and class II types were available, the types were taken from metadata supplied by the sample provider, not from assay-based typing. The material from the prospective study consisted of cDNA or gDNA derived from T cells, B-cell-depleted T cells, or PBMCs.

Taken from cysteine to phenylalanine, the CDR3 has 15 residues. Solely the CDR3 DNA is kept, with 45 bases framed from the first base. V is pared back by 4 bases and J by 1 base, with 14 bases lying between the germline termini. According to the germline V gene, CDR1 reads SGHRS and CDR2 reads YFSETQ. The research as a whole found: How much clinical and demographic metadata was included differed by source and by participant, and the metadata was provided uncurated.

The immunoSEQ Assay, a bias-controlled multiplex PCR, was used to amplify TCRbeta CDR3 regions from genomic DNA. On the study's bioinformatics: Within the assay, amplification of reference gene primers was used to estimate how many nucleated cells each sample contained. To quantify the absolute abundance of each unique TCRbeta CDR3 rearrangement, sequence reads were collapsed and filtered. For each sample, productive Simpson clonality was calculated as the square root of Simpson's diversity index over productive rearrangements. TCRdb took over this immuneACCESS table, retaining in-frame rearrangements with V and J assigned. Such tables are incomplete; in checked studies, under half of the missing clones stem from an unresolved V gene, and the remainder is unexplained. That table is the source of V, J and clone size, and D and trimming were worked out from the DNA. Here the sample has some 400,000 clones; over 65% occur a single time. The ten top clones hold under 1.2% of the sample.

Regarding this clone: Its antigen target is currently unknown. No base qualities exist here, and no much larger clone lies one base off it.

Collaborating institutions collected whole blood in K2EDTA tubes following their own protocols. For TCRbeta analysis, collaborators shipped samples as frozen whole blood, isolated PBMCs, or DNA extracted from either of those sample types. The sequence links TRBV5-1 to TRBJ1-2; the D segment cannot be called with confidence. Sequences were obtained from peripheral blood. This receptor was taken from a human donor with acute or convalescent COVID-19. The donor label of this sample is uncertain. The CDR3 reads CASSLTSGFNYGYTF. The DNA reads TGCGCCAGCAGCCTGACATCGGGATTTAACTATGGCTACACCTTC.